A single sample gave rise to the 21 T cell receptor beta chains below, sequenced in a study of blood T cell repertoires in COVID-19. Measured with immunoSEQ multiplex PCR; TCRdb has only the in-frame clones, and not every one. The sample comprises 310,000 or so clones, roughly 90% of which are singletons, and around 6.6% rests with the top ten. Sequencing was performed on peripheral blood. All receptors derive from a man younger than 35 who had recovered from COVID-19.

A word on this clone: At the DNA level, this CDR3 is encoded by other sequences in the same sample as well. The chain joins TRBV7-2 to TRBJ2-3; 9 bases fit TRBD2. The V gene end was trimmed by 5 bases and the J gene end by 5 bases; junction bases not matched to a gene: 8. Germline V lookup: CDR1 SGHTA, CDR2 FQGNSA. CDR3 size: 15 residues. CDR3: CASSLVAGAGDTQYF. The CDR3, as DNA: TGTGCCAGCAGCCTAGTAGCGGGGGCCGGAGATACGCAGTATTTT.

The chain carries TRBV27 and TRBJ2-7; 7 positions agree with TRBD1. The CDR3 is 16 residues long. From germline, CDR1 is MNHEY and CDR2 SMNVEV (reference sequence). J gave up 2 bases and V 7 bases, and 14 bases lay outside the gene matches. CDR3 in DNA: TGTGCCAGCACCCCAGGGTGGCAAACAGGGGCCTACGAGCAGTACTTC. As protein: CASTPGWQTGAYEQYF.

This chain joins TRBV5-4 and TRBJ1-6; 8 bases are a match to TRBD1. Germline V gene data show CDR1 as SGHNT and CDR2 as YYREEE (reference sequence). The CDR3 loop spans 14 amino acids. Trimming took 4 bases from V and 7 from J; bases not matched to a gene: 4. The CDR3 coding sequence is TGTGCCAGCAGCGCCCGGACAGGGAATTCACCCCTCCACTTT. Its translation: CASSARTGNSPLHF.

The chain joins TRBV6-5 to TRBJ1-6; no firm D call. This CDR3 spans 13 amino acids. Trimming shortened V by 6 bases and J by 7 bases, and 10 bases separated the two germline ends. Per germline, CDR1 MNHEY and CDR2 SVGAGI. The CDR3 loop reads CASSIGENSPLHF. The CDR3 coding sequence is TGTGCCAGCAGCATCGGGGAGAATTCACCCCTCCACTTT.

V and J are TRBV5-1 and TRBJ2-7, with a possible D match to TRBD2 (6 bases). Per the germline V gene, CDR1 is SGHRS and CDR2 is YFSETQ. CDR3 length equals 17 residues. V lost 4 bases, J lost 0 bases, and 20 bases lay in between. CDR3 amino acids: CASSPNYRVGSSYEQYF. CDR3 coding DNA: TGCGCCAGCAGCCCGAACTACCGCGTCGGGAGCTCCTACGAGCAGTACTTC.

V and J are TRBV18 and TRBJ2-1; D perhaps matches TRBD2 (6 bases). Looked up from germline, CDR1 is KGHSH and CDR2 is LQKENI. Trimming cost V 6 bases and J 8 bases, with 14 bases left between them. The CDR3 extends over 13 amino acids. CDR3 DNA: TGTGCCAGCTCCCCGGGCCGGGAGTATGAGCAGTTCTTC. Its translation: CASSPGREYEQFF.

This CDR3 reads CASSLGGRRQPQHF. CDR3 DNA: TGCGCCAGCAGCTTGGGGGGGCGCCGGCAGCCCCAGCATTTT. The chain recombines TRBV5-1 with TRBJ1-5, with D possibly matching TRBD1 (6 bases). Trimming took off 0 bases at V and 7 bases at J, with 11 bases between the two ends. CDR3 size: 14 residues. Germline CDR1 SGHRS, CDR2 YFSETQ.

The chain has TRBV5-6 and TRBJ1-1; perhaps TRBD1 as D (5 bases). The length of the CDR3 is 14 residues. V lost 3 bases to trimming and J lost 6 bases, with 15 bases between them. The germline CDR1 and CDR2 sequences are SGHDT and YYEEEE. The CDR3 here is CASSSPAGTPEAFF. The CDR3 nucleotides are TGTGCCAGCAGCTCCCCCGCCGGGACTCCTGAAGCTTTCTTT.

V is TRBV4-3 and J is TRBJ2-3, with D perhaps TRBD2 (5 bases). CDR3 length equals 16 residues. Trimming removed 1 base from V and 1 base from J, with 12 bases in between. Germline V CDR1 and CDR2: LGHNA, YSLEER. The CDR3 reads CASSQVGPGGTDTQYF. CDR3 DNA: TGCGCCAGCAGCCAAGTTGGCCCCGGGGGCACAGATACGCAGTATTTT.

In DNA, the CDR3 is TGCGCCAGCAGTGAGTCGGAGCCGGGAAGGAGCTCCTACGAGCAGTACTTC. Encoded protein: CASSESEPGRSSYEQYF. The chain recombines TRBV10-1 with TRBJ2-7, with D maybe TRBD2 (5 bases). V dropped 0 bases and J dropped 0 bases, with 15 bases sitting between them. The CDR3 is made up of 17 amino acids. Germline V gene data show CDR1 as WNHNN and CDR2 as SYGVQD (reference sequence).

The V and J genes are TRBV18 and TRBJ1-4, with 10 nucleotides matching TRBD1. The ends lost 5 bases at V and 8 bases at J; junction bases unmatched: 5. CDR1 and CDR2 (germline): KGHSH, LQKENI. The CDR3 has 14 amino acids. The CDR3 nucleotides are TGTGCCAGCTCAGTAGGGACAGGGGACGAAAAACTGTTTTTT. Encoded protein: CASSVGTGDEKLFF.

The chain is built from TRBV19 and TRBJ1-1, with D unclear. CDR3 length: 15 residues. Trimming stripped 1 base from V and 5 bases from J, with 14 bases between. Germline V gene data show CDR1 as LNHDA and CDR2 as SQIVND (reference sequence). In DNA form, the CDR3 reads TGTGCCAGTAGTATAGCATCGCGGGGAAGGACTGAAGCTTTCTTT. Protein: CASSIASRGRTEAFF.

For the CDR3, the DNA is TGTGCCAGCGGAGTTGGAAGCTCCTATAATTCACCCCTCCACTTT. Protein: CASGVGSSYNSPLHF. The J gene is TRBJ1-6, the V gene TRBV28; no reliable D call. Germline CDR1 MDHEN, CDR2 SYDVKM. This CDR3 is 15 amino acids long. V was shortened by 8 bases and J by 0 bases, with 11 bases between the two germline ends.

V usage is TRBV4-1 and J usage is TRBJ1-1; 10 bases line up with TRBD1. CDR1 and CDR2 (germline): MGHRA, YSYEKL. The V gene end was trimmed by 3 bases and the J gene end by 11 bases; junction bases not matched to a gene: 6. The CDR3 consists of 13 residues. In DNA, the CDR3 is TGCGCCAGCAGCCATACCGACAGGGGGCCTGCTTTCTTT. Its translation is CASSHTDRGPAFF.

The rearrangement links TRBV11-2 to TRBJ2-3, with D possibly being TRBD2 (6 bases). CDR1 is SGHAT and CDR2 is FQNNGV in the germline V gene. Trimming removed 4 bases at V and 0 bases at J, with 11 bases between. This CDR3 has 15 amino acids. The DNA for the CDR3 is TGTGCCAGCAGCTCCGGGAGATCTAGCACAGATACGCAGTATTTT. Encoded protein: CASSSGRSSTDTQYF.

The chain links TRBV9 to TRBJ2-2, with 7 bases matching TRBD1. CDR1 is SGDLS, CDR2 YYNGEE, per germline. Losses at the gene ends were 0 bases for V and 2 bases for J; bases not matched to a gene: 4. This CDR3 contains 16 residues. This CDR3 reads CASSVGQGVNTGELFF. The CDR3 DNA sequence: TGTGCCAGCAGCGTAGGTCAGGGGGTTAACACCGGGGAGCTGTTTTTT. Using reference TRBV9 and TRBJ2-2 for the parts outside the CDR3, the full variable domain is DSGVTQTPKHLITATGQRVTLRCSPRSGDLSVYWYQQSLDQGLQFLIQYYNGEERAKGNILERFSAQQFPDLHSELNLSSLELGDSALYFCASSVGQGVNTGELFFGEGSRLTVL.

This rearrangement joins TRBV7-9 to TRBJ1-1; 10 bases align to TRBD1. The CDR3 loop spans 15 amino acids. The germline gives CDR1 SEHNR, CDR2 FQNEAQ (reference sequence). V trimming: 6 bases; J trimming: 5 bases; junction bases outside the gene matches: 9. CDR3 DNA sequence: TGTGCCAGCAGTAGACAGGGGGCGGTAGGAACTGAAGCTTTCTTT. This codes for CASSRQGAVGTEAFF.

This clone was seen only a few times. This chain links TRBV5-1 with TRBJ2-1; 13 bases align to TRBD2. The CDR3 length is 14 residues. The V and J ends lost 7 bases and 9 bases, in that order; junction bases with no gene match: 7. Germline CDR1 is SGHRS and CDR2 is YFSETQ. DNA for the CDR3: TGCGCCAGCGCGGGACTAGCGGGGTCAGCTGAGCAGTTCTTC. Its protein product is CASAGLAGSAEQFF.

With regard to this clone: Different DNA sequences within this sample yield the same CDR3. The CDR3 region has the DNA TGCGCCAGCAGCATACCGGGACAGGGATCCAATGAGCAGTTCTTC. Protein: CASSIPGQGSNEQFF. The V call is TRBV5-1, the J call TRBJ2-1; 9 positions agree with TRBD1. Unmatched junction bases numbered 8, after V lost 4 bases and J lost 6 bases. Germline CDR1 and CDR2: SGHRS and YFSETQ. The CDR3 is 15 residues long.

This chain connects TRBV20-1 to TRBJ1-2; D is ambiguous. Trimming cost V 5 bases and J 5 bases, with 3 bases left between them. The CDR3 covers 9 residues. Germline-derived CDR1 and CDR2 are DFQATT and SNEGSKA (reference sequence). The CDR3 here is CSALYGYTF. The CDR3, as DNA: TGCAGTGCTTTATATGGCTACACCTTC.

This clone has just a few counts. DNA of the CDR3: TGCGCCAGCAGCTCGACTAGCGGGAACACCGGGGAGCTGTTTTTT. Protein sequence: CASSSTSGNTGELFF. The chain links TRBV5-1 to TRBJ2-2, with 9 bases lining up with TRBD2. The CDR3 has 15 residues. The germline V gene has CDR1 SGHRS and CDR2 YFSETQ. V was clipped by 3 bases and J by 1 base; unmatched bases: 1.